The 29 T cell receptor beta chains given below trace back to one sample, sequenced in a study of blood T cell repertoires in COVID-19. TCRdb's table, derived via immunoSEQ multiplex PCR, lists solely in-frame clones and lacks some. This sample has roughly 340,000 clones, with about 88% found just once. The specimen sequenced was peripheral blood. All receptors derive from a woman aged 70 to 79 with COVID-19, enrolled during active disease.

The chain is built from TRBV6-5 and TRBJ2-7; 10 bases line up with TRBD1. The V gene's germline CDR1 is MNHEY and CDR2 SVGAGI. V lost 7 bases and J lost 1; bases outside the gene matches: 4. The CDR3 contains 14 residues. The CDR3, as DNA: TGTGCCAGCATTCGGGACAGGGGATCCTACGAGCAGTACTTC. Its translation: CASIRDRGSYEQYF.

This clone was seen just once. The CDR3 loop is CASSLEAGGPLDEQYF. CDR3 nucleotide sequence: TGCGCCAGCAGCTTGGAAGCGGGGGGGCCGTTAGACGAGCAGTACTTC. This chain uses TRBV5-1 with TRBJ2-7; 10 bases align to TRBD2. V gave up 0 bases and J gave up 5 bases; unmatched junction bases: 8. The germline gives CDR1 SGHRS, CDR2 YFSETQ. This CDR3 has 16 residues.

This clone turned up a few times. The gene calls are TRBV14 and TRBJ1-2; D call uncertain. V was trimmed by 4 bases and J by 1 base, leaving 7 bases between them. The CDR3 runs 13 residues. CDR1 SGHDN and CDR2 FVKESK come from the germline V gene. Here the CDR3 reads CASSLTFNYGYTF. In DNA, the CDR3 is TGTGCCAGCAGCCTGACTTTTAACTATGGCTACACCTTC.

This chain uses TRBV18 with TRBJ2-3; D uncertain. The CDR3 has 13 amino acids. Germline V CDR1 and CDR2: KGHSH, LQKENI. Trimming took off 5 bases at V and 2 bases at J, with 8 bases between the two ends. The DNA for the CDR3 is TGTGCCAGCTCAAGCAGACTCACAGATACGCAGTATTTT. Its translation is CASSSRLTDTQYF. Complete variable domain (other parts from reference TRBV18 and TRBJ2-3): NAGVMQNPRHLVRRRGQEARLRCSPMKGHSHVYWYRQLPEEGLKFMVYLQKENIIDESGMPKERFSAEFPKEGPSILRIQQVVRGDSAAYFCASSSRLTDTQYFGPGTRLTVL.

The CDR3 is CASSFQGRTNQPQHF. As DNA, the CDR3 is TGTGCCAGCAGCTTCCAGGGGCGCACCAATCAGCCCCAGCATTTT. The genes are TRBV5-6 and TRBJ1-5; possible D gene TRBD1, 6 bases. Trimming cost V 2 bases and J 3 bases, with 12 bases left between them. This CDR3 contains 15 residues. The germline CDR1 and CDR2 sequences are SGHDT and YYEEEE.

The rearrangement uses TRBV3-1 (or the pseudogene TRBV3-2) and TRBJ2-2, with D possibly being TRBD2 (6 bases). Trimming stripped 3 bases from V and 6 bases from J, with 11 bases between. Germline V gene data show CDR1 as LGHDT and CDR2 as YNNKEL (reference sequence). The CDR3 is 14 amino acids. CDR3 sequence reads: CASSQSGGAGELFF. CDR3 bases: TGTGCCAGCAGCCAGTCAGGAGGGGCCGGGGAGCTGTTTTTT.

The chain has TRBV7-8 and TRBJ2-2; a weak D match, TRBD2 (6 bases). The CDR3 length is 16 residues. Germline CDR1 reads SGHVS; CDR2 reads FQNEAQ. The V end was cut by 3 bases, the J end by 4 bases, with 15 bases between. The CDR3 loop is CASSFLWDLSTGELFF. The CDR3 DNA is TGTGCCAGCAGCTTTCTATGGGACTTGTCCACCGGGGAGCTGTTTTTT.

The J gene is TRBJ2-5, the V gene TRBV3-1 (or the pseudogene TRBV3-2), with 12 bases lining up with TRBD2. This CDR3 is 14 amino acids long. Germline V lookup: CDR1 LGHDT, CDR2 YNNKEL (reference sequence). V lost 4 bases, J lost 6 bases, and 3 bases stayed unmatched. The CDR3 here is CASSPSGGAKTQYF. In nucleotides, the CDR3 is TGTGCCAGCAGCCCTAGCGGGGGGGCGAAGACCCAGTACTTC.

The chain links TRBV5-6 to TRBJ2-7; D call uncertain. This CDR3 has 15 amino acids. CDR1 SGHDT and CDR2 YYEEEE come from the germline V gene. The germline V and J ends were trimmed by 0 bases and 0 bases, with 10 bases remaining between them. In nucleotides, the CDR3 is TGTGCCAGCAGCTTGGACGGGTCTCCCTCCTACGAGCAGTACTTC. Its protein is CASSLDGSPSYEQYF.

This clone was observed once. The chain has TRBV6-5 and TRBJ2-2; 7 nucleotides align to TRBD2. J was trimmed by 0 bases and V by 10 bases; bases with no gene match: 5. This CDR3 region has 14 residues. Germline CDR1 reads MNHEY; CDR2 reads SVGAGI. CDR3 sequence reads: CATGLTANTGELFF. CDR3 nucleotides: TGTGCCACGGGACTAACAGCGAACACCGGGGAGCTGTTTTTT.

In DNA form, the CDR3 reads TGTGCCAGCAGTCTAAGCCCAGGGAAGATGAACACTGAAGCTTTCTTT. Its translation is CASSLSPGKMNTEAFF. The rearrangement uses TRBV3-1 (or the pseudogene TRBV3-2) and TRBJ1-1; weak D call: TRBD1 (5 bases). The CDR3 runs 16 residues. The ends were cut back, 6 bases at V and 0 bases at J, with 17 bases in the middle. Germline lookup yields CDR1 LGHDT and CDR2 YNNKEL (reference sequence).

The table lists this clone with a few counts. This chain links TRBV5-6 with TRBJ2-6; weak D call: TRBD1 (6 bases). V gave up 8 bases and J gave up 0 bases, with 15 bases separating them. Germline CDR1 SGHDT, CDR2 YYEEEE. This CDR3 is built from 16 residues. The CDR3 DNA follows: TGTGCCAGTCAAACTGGCAGGGGCTCTGGGGCCAACGTCCTGACTTTC. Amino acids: CASQTGRGSGANVLTF.

As DNA, the CDR3 is TGTGCCACGTCCGGGACTCCTAATGAAAAACTGTTTTTT. Translating gives CATSGTPNEKLFF. The chain joins TRBV6-5 to TRBJ1-4; possible D gene TRBD1, 5 bases. CDR3 length: 13 amino acids. Trimming pared 10 bases from V and 3 bases from J, leaving 12 bases between. Germline CDR1 reads MNHEY; CDR2 reads SVGAGI.

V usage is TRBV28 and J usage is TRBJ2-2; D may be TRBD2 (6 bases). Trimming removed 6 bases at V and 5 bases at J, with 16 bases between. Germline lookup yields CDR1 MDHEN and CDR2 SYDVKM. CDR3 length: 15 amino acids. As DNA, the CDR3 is TGTGCCAGCAGGTCCCCCCGACTAGTGACCGGGGAGCTGTTTTTT. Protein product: CASRSPRLVTGELFF.

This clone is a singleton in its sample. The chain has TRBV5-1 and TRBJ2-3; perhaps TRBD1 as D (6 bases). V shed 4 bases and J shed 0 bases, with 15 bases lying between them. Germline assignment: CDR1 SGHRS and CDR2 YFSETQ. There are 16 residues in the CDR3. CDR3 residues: CASSPRTASSTDTQYF. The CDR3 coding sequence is TGCGCCAGCAGCCCGAGGACAGCCTCGAGCACAGATACGCAGTATTTT.

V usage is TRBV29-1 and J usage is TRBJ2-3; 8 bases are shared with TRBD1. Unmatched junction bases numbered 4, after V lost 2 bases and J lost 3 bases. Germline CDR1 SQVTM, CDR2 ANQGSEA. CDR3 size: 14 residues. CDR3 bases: TGCAGCGTTGAATCCGGGACAGGAACAGATACGCAGTATTTT. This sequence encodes CSVESGTGTDTQYF.

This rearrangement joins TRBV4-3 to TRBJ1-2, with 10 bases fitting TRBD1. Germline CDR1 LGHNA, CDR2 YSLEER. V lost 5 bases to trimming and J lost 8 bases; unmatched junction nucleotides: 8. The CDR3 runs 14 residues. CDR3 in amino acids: CASSSGQGVGGYTF. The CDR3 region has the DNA TGCGCCAGCAGCAGCGGACAGGGGGTAGGGGGCTACACCTTC.

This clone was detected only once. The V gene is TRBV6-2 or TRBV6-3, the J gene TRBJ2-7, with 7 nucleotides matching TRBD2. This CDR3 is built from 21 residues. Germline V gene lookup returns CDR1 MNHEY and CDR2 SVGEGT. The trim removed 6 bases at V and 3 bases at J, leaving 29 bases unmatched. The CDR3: CASSTPLERLAGAGPLYEQYF. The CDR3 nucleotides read TGTGCCAGCAGCACTCCCCTTGAGCGACTAGCCGGCGCGGGACCCCTCTACGAGCAGTACTTC.

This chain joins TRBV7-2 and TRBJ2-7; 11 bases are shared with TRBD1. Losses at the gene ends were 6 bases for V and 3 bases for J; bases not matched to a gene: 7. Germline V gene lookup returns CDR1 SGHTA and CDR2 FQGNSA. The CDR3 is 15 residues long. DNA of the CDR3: TGTGCCAGCAGTCGCCGGACAGGGGGCGTCTACGAGCAGTACTTC. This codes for CASSRRTGGVYEQYF.

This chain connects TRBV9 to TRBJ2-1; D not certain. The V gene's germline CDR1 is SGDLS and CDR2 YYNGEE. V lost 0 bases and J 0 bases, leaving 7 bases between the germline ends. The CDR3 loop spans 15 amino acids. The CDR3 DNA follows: TGTGCCAGCAGCGTAGATGCTAGCTCCTACAATGAGCAGTTCTTC. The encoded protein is CASSVDASSYNEQFF.

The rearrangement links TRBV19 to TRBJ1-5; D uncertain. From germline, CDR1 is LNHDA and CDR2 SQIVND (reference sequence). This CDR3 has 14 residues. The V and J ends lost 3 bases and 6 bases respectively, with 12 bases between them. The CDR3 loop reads CASSISWGGQPQHF. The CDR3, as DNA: TGTGCCAGTAGTATCTCCTGGGGAGGTCAGCCCCAGCATTTT.

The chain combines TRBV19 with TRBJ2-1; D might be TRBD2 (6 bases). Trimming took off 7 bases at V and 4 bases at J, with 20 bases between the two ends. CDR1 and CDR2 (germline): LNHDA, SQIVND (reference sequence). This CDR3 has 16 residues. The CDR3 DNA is TGTGCCAGTACTCTCCGCTGGGGGACTGAATACAATGAGCAGTTCTTC. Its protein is CASTLRWGTEYNEQFF.

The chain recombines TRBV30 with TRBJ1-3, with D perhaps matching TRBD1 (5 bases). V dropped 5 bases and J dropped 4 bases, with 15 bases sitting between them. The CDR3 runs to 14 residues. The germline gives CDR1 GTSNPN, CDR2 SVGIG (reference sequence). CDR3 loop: CAWGTGGFGNTIYF. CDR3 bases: TGTGCCTGGGGGACGGGTGGATTCGGAAACACCATATATTTT.

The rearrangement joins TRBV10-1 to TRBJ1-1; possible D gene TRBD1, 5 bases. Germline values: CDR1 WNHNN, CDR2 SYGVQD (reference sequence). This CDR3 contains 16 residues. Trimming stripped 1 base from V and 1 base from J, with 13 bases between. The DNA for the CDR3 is TGCGCCAGCAGTGAGTTGACAGTCGGTGGGAACACTGAAGCTTTCTTT. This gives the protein CASSELTVGGNTEAFF.

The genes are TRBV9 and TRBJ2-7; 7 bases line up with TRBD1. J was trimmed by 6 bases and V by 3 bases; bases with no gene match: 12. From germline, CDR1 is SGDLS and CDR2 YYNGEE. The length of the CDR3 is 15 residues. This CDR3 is CASSAHRGTGLEQYF. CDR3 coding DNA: TGTGCCAGCAGCGCCCACAGGGGAACTGGCCTCGAGCAGTACTTC.

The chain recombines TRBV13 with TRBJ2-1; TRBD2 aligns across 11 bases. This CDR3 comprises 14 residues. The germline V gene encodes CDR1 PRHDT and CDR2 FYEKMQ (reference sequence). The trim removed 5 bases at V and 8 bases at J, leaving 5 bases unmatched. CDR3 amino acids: CASSLSGGADEQFF. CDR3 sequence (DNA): TGTGCCAGCAGCCTTAGCGGGGGGGCCGATGAGCAGTTCTTC.

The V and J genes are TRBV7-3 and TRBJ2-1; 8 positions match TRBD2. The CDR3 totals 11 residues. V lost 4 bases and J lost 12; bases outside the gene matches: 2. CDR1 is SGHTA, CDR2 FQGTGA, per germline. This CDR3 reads CASSSGLGQFF. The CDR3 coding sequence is TGTGCCAGCAGCTCGGGACTAGGGCAGTTCTTC.

The chain's CDR3 is CASSPGQGETQYF. CDR3 nucleotides: TGTGCCAGCAGCCCGGGACAGGGAGAGACCCAGTACTTC. This chain uses TRBV7-6 with TRBJ2-5, with 9 bases that match TRBD1. The CDR3 has 13 amino acids. Germline V lookup: CDR1 SGHVS, CDR2 FNYEAQ. Unmatched junction bases numbered 2, after V lost 5 bases and J lost 4 bases.

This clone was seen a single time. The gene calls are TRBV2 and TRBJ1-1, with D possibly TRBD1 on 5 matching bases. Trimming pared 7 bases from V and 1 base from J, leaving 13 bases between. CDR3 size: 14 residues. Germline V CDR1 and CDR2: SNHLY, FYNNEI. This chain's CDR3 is CASTWGVENTEAFF. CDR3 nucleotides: TGTGCCAGCACTTGGGGGGTGGAGAACACTGAAGCTTTCTTT.